A single sample is the source of the 13 T cell receptor beta chains below, sequenced in a study of Tregs in tolerant kidney transplant recipients. Assay: immunoSEQ multiplex PCR; the TCRdb copy retains only in-frame clones and omits some. This table holds about 48,000 clones. The sequencing here drew on CD4+ T cells from blood, taken before the transplant. Source of these receptors: a human donor who received a combined kidney and bone marrow transplant.

Here the CDR3 reads CSARGRDRITEAFF. The CDR3 bases that were read are TGCAGTGCTAGAGGGCGGGACAGAATCACTGAA. The genes are TRBV20-1 and TRBJ1-1, with 7 bases fitting TRBD1. Read data end 3 residues before the CDR3 end; the end is taken from the germline J gene. CDR1 and CDR2 from the germline V gene are DFQATT and SNEGSKA (reference sequence). The CDR3 has 14 residues. V lost 1 base and J lost 4; bases outside the gene matches: 6.

With respect to this clone: The read falls 3 residues short of the CDR3 end, and the missing part is taken from the germline J gene. The chain uses TRBV5-1 and TRBJ2-7; 8 nucleotides agree with TRBD2. The CDR3 length is 16 residues. Germline trimming cut 0 bases from V and 0 bases from J; bases unmatched to any gene: 5. Germline values: CDR1 SGHRS, CDR2 YFSETQ. The CDR3 loop is CASSLGAGALSYEQYF. The sequenced CDR3 bases are TGCGCCAGCAGCTTGGGAGCGGGGGCCCTCTCCTACGAG.

Points on this clone: The CDR3 end lies 3 residues beyond the end of the read and is filled in from the germline J gene. V and J are TRBV30 and TRBJ2-7; D might be TRBD2 (6 bases). V was shortened by 2 bases and J by 3 bases, with 14 bases between the two germline ends. From germline, CDR1 is GTSNPN and CDR2 SVGIG (reference sequence). The CDR3 length is 14 residues. The sequenced part of the CDR3 DNA is TGTGCCTGGAGTAAACTGGGGGGTAACTACGAG. Translation: CAWSKLGGNYE. The CDR3 as a whole reads CAWSKLGGNYEQYF.

CDR3 in amino acids: CASSSGQPIYGYTF. The sequenced CDR3 bases are TGTGCCAGCAGCTCGGGACAGCCCATCTATGGC. The chain joins TRBV5-6 to TRBJ1-2, with 7 positions matching TRBD1. The CDR3 is cut off 3 residues early in the read; its end comes from the germline J gene. Germline CDR1 is SGHDT and CDR2 is YYEEEE. This CDR3 contains 14 residues. The J segment lost 4 bases and the V segment lost 3 bases, leaving 6 bases of the junction unmatched.

This CDR3 is CASSLGAGGTDTQYF. The sequenced CDR3 bases are TGTGCCAGCAGCTTAGGGGCGGGAGGCACAGATACG. The chain links TRBV11-1 to TRBJ2-3, with 7 bases matching TRBD2. The missing CDR3 end, 3 residues past where the read stops, is filled in from the germline J gene. The CDR3 totals 15 residues. Germline CDR1 is SGHAT and CDR2 is FQDESV (reference sequence). V shed 1 base and J 1 base; nucleotides not matched to a gene: 2.

A remark on this clone: The CDR3 extends 3 residues past the end of the read, so its final part is completed from the germline J gene. The chain couples TRBV19 to TRBJ1-4, with TRBD1 matching 9 bases. Per the germline V gene, CDR1 is LNHDA and CDR2 is SQIVND (reference sequence). Trimming removed 5 bases from V and 2 bases from J; junction bases left unmatched: 9. This CDR3 comprises 17 residues. This chain's CDR3 is CASSSRTGAYTNEKLFF. The CDR3 DNA, read in part, is TGTGCCAGTAGTTCTCGGACAGGGGCGTATACTAATGAAAAA.

As regards this clone: The CDR3 goes on 3 residues after the read ends, and that part is filled in from the germline J gene. This chain uses TRBV6-1 with TRBJ2-7; 9 bases are a match to TRBD1. V shed 3 bases, J shed 3 bases, and the junction held 6 bases outside the gene matches. Germline CDR1 is MNHNS and CDR2 is SASEGT. The CDR3 covers 15 residues. The CDR3: CASSDPGQGDYEQYF. The CDR3 DNA, read in part, is TGTGCCAGCAGTGACCCGGGACAGGGTGACTACGAG.

As regards this clone: The CDR3 extends 3 residues past the end of the read, so its final part is completed from the germline J gene. J is TRBJ2-7 and V is TRBV5-1, with TRBD2 identical over 7 bases. Germline V lookup: CDR1 SGHRS, CDR2 YFSETQ. The CDR3 covers 14 residues. V lost 4 bases, J lost 2 bases, and 6 bases stayed unmatched. This CDR3 is CASSAGTNPYEQYF. Partial CDR3 DNA: TGCGCCAGCAGCGCCGGGACTAATCCCTACGAG.

About this clone itself: The missing CDR3 end, 3 residues past where the read stops, is filled in from the germline J gene. The genes are TRBV6-2 or TRBV6-3 and TRBJ2-5; the D gene is possibly TRBD2 (6 bases). CDR3 size: 15 residues. Looked up from germline, CDR1 is MNHEY and CDR2 is SVGEGT. Trimming pared 2 bases from V and 2 bases from J, leaving 12 bases between. CDR3 bases read: TGTGCCAGCAGTTACACCTCGGGGGATCAAGAGACC. Residues: CASSYTSGDQET. The entire CDR3 is CASSYTSGDQETQYF.

For this clone: The CDR3 end is not reached by the read, which stops 3 residues before it; the germline J gene fills it in. This sequence joins TRBV2 and TRBJ1-6; 10 nucleotides agree with TRBD1. Germline CDR1 and CDR2: SNHLY and FYNNEI. V shed 9 bases and J 4 bases; nucleotides not matched to a gene: 3. There are 14 residues in the CDR3. CDR3 in amino acids: CASRTGGYNSPLHF. The CDR3 bases that were read are TGTGCCAGTAGGACAGGGGGATATAATTCACCC. Using reference TRBV2 and TRBJ1-6 for the parts outside the CDR3, the full variable domain is EPEVTQTPSHQVTQMGQEVILRCVPISNHLYFYWYRQILGQKVEFLVSFYNNEISEKSEIFDDQFSVERPDGSNFTLKIRSTKLEDSAMYFCASRTGGYNSPLHFGNGTRLTVT.

The DNA read from the CDR3 is TGTGCCTGGAGTGAGCTACAGTACTCTGGGGCCAACGTC. Translation gives CAWSELQYSGANV. The whole CDR3 region reads CAWSELQYSGANVLTF. This chain joins TRBV30 and TRBJ2-6; D uncertain. From the germline J gene comes the end of the CDR3, since the read stops 3 residues before it. Deletions cut 1 base from V and 0 bases from J, with 10 bases between. Looked up from germline, CDR1 is GTSNPN and CDR2 is SVGIG (reference sequence). The CDR3 runs to 16 residues.

As to this clone: The missing CDR3 end, 3 residues past where the read stops, is filled in from the germline J gene. V is TRBV5-1 and J is TRBJ2-7, with 9 bases lining up with TRBD2. J was trimmed by 6 bases and V by 0 bases; bases with no gene match: 7. Germline assignment: CDR1 SGHRS and CDR2 YFSETQ. This CDR3 has 15 amino acids. The CDR3 bases that were read are TGCGCCAGCAGCTTGGTAGAGGGAGCGGGAGGCGAG. Translated, it gives CASSLVEGAGGE. The full CDR3 protein reads CASSLVEGAGGEQYF.

On this clone itself: Read data end 3 residues before the CDR3 end; the end is taken from the germline J gene. The genes are TRBV7-1 and TRBJ2-5, with D perhaps matching TRBD1 (9 bases). TRBV7-1 is an ORF for which the function is uncertain. Between the trimmed V and J ends, which lost 3 bases and 5 bases, there was a span of 34 bases. The length of the CDR3 is 21 residues. CDR3 sequence: CASSSPADRGVFAGGWETQYF. The sequenced CDR3 bases are TGTGCCAGCAGCTCCCCAGCTGACAGGGGGGTCTTTGCGGGAGGTTGGGAGACC.